This T cell receptor (beta chain) appears in the sequencing data of a study of T and B cells in COVID-19 patients. Across the whole study: Blood was sampled from COVID-19 patients who were either actively infected or recovered.

TRB was amplified from about 260-540 ng of blood genomic DNA. Points on this clonotype: Its matching antigen is unknown.

Study findings and constraints: Clonality of TRB repertoires was high in active COVID-19; recovery brought above-healthy diversity and richness. There were some 2,500 TCR clusters exclusive to the recovered cohort, 30 to 40 with low generation probability. CD4+, regulatory T cell, CD8+ and sorted SARS-CoV-2-responsive or tetramer+ T cells were not yet sequenced.

Multiplex PCR with BIOMED2 TRB-A/B primer pools amplified TRB rearrangements. TCRdb fed the multiplex PCR reads into MiXCR, producing one record per CDR3 protein. Here the sample spans 20,000 to 25,000 distinct CDR3 sequences, over 25% being singletons. The sequenced material came from blood. This receptor was taken from a human donor who had recovered from COVID-19.

The CDR3 region has the DNA TGTGCCAGCAGTGGGACTAGCGGGGGGATGTACCAAGAGACCCAGTACTTC. Amino acid sequence: CASSGTSGGMYQETQYF. V gene TRBV6-4 combines with J gene TRBJ2-5; 14 nucleotides align to TRBD2. Germline CDR1 reads MRHNA; CDR2 reads SNTAGT. The CDR3 covers 17 residues. Losses at the gene ends were 4 bases for V and 0 bases for J; bases not matched to a gene: 4.